The T cell receptor beta chain under discussion was sequenced for a study of T-cell reconstitution after alpha-beta-depleted transplantation in children. This clonotype occurred many times. Unique molecular identifiers were incorporated when the TCRbeta library was constructed. TCRdb re-called the PCR reads with MiXCR, one entry per CDR3 protein. Altogether hundreds of thousands of distinct CDR3 sequences are present, roughly 14% being singletons, with the ten largest covering 0.79%. CDR1 is MGHRA, CDR2 YSYEKL, per germline. The CDR3 has 15 amino acids. The V gene end was trimmed by 4 bases and the J gene end by 3 bases; junction bases not matched to a gene: 7.

The V call is TRBV4-1, the J call TRBJ1-1, with 8 nucleotides matching TRBD1. This specimen consisted of PBMCs, obtained before TCRalphabeta/CD19-depleted stem cell transplant. The TCR was taken from a girl aged 2 to 9 with congenital amegakaryocytic thrombocytopenia, due to receive a stem cell transplant. This chain's CDR3 is CASSPLPGGYTEAFF. CDR3 DNA sequence: TGCGCCAGCAGCCCCCTTCCAGGGGGCTACACTGAAGCTTTCTTT.